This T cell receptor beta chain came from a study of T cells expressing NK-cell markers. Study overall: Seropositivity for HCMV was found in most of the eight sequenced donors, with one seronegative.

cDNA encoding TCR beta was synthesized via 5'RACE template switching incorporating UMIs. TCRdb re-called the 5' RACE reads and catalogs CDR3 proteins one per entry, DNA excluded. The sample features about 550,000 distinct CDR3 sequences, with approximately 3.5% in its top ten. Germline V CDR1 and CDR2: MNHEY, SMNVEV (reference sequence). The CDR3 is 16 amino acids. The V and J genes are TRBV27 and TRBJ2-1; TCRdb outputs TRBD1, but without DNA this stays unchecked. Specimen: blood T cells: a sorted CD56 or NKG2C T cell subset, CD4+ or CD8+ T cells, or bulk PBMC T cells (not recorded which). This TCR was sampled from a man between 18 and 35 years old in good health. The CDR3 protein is CASSSPSKSSYNEQFF.